Described below is a single TCR beta chain sequence and its context. This specimen comes from a study of T cell changes during pregnancy in multiple sclerosis. Some clones are missing from TCRdb's copy, which holds only in-frame ones; the method was immunoSEQ multiplex PCR. The sample lists tens of thousands of clones; about 91% were seen once. The CDR3 is 14 amino acids. Trimming removed 5 bases at V and 1 base at J, with 11 bases between. The germline gives CDR1 SGHNT, CDR2 YYREEE (reference sequence). Sequences were derived from CD4+ T cells from peripheral blood mononuclear cells, sampled in the second trimester of pregnancy. The clonotype was recovered from a female donor with multiple sclerosis, enrolled in a pregnancy study. V is TRBV5-4 and J is TRBJ2-3, with D unresolved. In DNA form, the CDR3 reads TGTGCCAGCAGTATAACAAGCGGCACAGATACGCAGTATTTT. It encodes CASSITSGTDTQYF.